These 4 T cell receptor beta chains came from one sample sequenced in a study of T cell repertoires in cytomegalovirus infection. TCRdb passed the reads through MiXCR, listing each CDR3 protein once. The sample consists of about 230,000 distinct CDR3 sequences, over 20% of them appearing once. The sample was CD8+ T cells from PBMCs. The receptors come from a human donor in good health (CMV status not recorded). Some clones in this sample may be carry-over from other donors' samples.

This clonotype was recorded a few times. The gene calls are TRBV27 and TRBJ2-7; a weak D match, TRBD1 (6 bases). V dropped 2 bases and J dropped 1 base, with 12 bases sitting between them. Looked up from germline, CDR1 is MNHEY and CDR2 is SMNVEV (reference sequence). There are 15 residues in the CDR3. Here the CDR3 DNA reads TGTGCCAGCAGTTTACGACAGGCTCCATCCTACGAGCAGTACTTC. Amino acids: CASSLRQAPSYEQYF.

Note on this clonotype: A much larger clone sits a single nucleotide away, making a read error possible. Since no conserved phenylalanine or tryptophan closes the CDR3, a read error is the likely cause. The chain combines TRBV7-6 with TRBJ2-7; 12 nucleotides line up with TRBD2. V lost 8 bases, J lost 4 bases, and 0 bases stayed unmatched. Per the germline V gene, CDR1 is SGHVS and CDR2 is FNYEAQ. The CDR3 sequence is 12 residues long. CDR3 nucleotides: TGTGCCAGCGGACTAGCGGGGTACGAGCAGTACTCC. Translating it yields CASGLAGYEQYS.

In this sample, this clonotype turned up many times. This chain joins TRBV7-2 and TRBJ1-3; 7 bases line up with TRBD1. The V segment lost 4 bases and the J segment 4 bases; nucleotides outside the gene matches: 7. The CDR3 has 15 amino acids. Germline values: CDR1 SGHTA, CDR2 FQGNSA. This chain's CDR3 is CASSYSGGTGNTIYF. The CDR3 region has the DNA TGTGCCAGCAGCTACTCAGGGGGAACGGGAAACACCATATATTTT.

This clonotype has only a few counts. The chain combines TRBV24-1 with TRBJ2-1, with TRBD1 identical over 9 bases. Germline V gene sequence: CDR1 KGHDR, CDR2 SFDVKD. The CDR3 runs to 14 residues. V lost 3 bases and J lost 6; bases outside the gene matches: 2. CDR3 sequence (DNA): TGTGCCACCAGTGATACGGACAGGGGCAATGAGCAGTTCTTC. Residues: CATSDTDRGNEQFF.